This TCR beta chain was sequenced during a study of preoperative IRX-2 immunotherapy in early breast cancer. Profiling relied on immunoSEQ multiplex PCR, and the TCRdb table lists in-frame clones only, not all of them. The sample contains around 11,000 clones, roughly 80% of which appear only once. The treatment is: preoperative locoregional IRX-2 cytokine immunotherapy. This phase Ib study tested locoregional IRX-2 cytokine immunotherapy given before surgery. Specimen: lymph node tissue, collected before IRX-2 immunotherapy. The sequence came from a human donor with breast cancer.

In DNA form, the CDR3 reads TGTGCCACCAAGGACTACCTTGGACAAAAACCCAACAATGAGCAGTTCTTC. Translated: CATKDYLGQKPNNEQFF. The rearrangement uses TRBV15 and TRBJ2-1, with D possibly being TRBD2 (6 bases). CDR3 length: 17 amino acids. Germline values: CDR1 LNHNV, CDR2 YYDKDF (reference sequence). Trimming removed 7 bases from V and 5 bases from J, with 24 bases in between.